A selection of T cell receptor beta chains follows, all from one sample in a study of CD8 T cells in cerebrospinal fluid in Alzheimer's disease. TCRdb reanalyzed the 10x single-cell sequencing reads, giving one entry per CDR3 protein sequence and no DNA. This sample carries 1,500 to 2,000 distinct CDR3 sequences, with 8% to 9% going to the ten biggest clones. The sequenced material came from cerebrospinal fluid. The receptors stem from a human donor with mild cognitive impairment. The CDR3 runs from the conserved cysteine through the conserved F or W. Only part of the rows carry a size: once, few, many, or a class if the clone is expanded.

j_call clone_size v_call cdr3_aa
TRBJ1-5 large TRBV20-1 CSARDRRAEGPQHF
TRBJ2-3 medium-sized TRBV20-1 CSARDIGAGTPGTDTQYF
TRBJ2-2 large TRBV4-1 CASSQASGPNTGELFF
TRBJ2-3 medium-sized TRBV4-2 CASSQETQGADTQYF
TRBJ2-7 medium-sized TRBV2 CASSVPGLAGATNRYEQYF
TRBJ2-7 medium-sized TRBV25-1 CASSRQDSSYEQYF
TRBJ1-4 medium-sized TRBV18 CASSSSRQGAIEKLFF
TRBJ2-1 . TRBV6-5 CASSYSIQVGQNEQFF
TRBJ2-3 . TRBV7-3 CASSSGLEATQYF
TRBJ2-3 . TRBV27 CASTLTGGGSTQYF
TRBJ2-1 medium-sized TRBV5-6 CASSQTSGSRSNEQFF
TRBJ2-1 . TRBV29-1 CSVEARTSNEQFF
TRBJ2-7 large TRBV28 CASSSLGSYEQYF
TRBJ2-6 medium-sized TRBV20-1 CSARAGSSGANVLTF
TRBJ2-1 medium-sized TRBV27 CASRIAGLASYNEQFF
TRBJ2-7 . TRBV20-1 CSASSRANSYEQYF
TRBJ2-7 medium-sized TRBV7-9 CASSLGDAFDEQYF
TRBJ1-5 medium-sized TRBV2 CASSEASGDQPQHF
TRBJ2-7 medium-sized TRBV5-1 CASSLADYSYEQYF
TRBJ2-1 large TRBV7-2 CASSRTSGNHEQFF
TRBJ1-1 . TRBV6-1 CANTDSLNTEAFF
TRBJ2-7 medium-sized TRBV6-4 CACPAGGPSYEQYF
TRBJ2-5 . TRBV20-1 CSAGKTSGGPAETQYF
TRBJ1-5 . TRBV27 CASSFPQEGDRTPGCNQPQHF
TRBJ2-7 medium-sized TRBV5-1 CASSADATYEQYF
TRBJ2-7 large TRBV7-9 CASSSLSGNSYEQYF
TRBJ1-5 . TRBV19 CASSRSGQGKNQPQHF
TRBJ1-1 medium-sized TRBV5-1 CASSFRDVNGRNTEAFF
TRBJ2-7 . TRBV20-1 CSAEDRGPTYEQYF